Listed here are 26 T cell receptor beta chains from one sample, sequenced in a study of T cells expressing NK-cell markers. From the 5' RACE reads, TCRdb lists one entry per CDR3 protein and no DNA. This sample contains roughly 180,000 distinct CDR3 sequences. The sample taken for sequencing was blood T cells: a sorted CD56 or NKG2C T cell subset, CD4+ or CD8+ T cells, or bulk PBMC T cells (not recorded which). The source of these receptors is a woman aged 18 to 75 in good health.

This chain joins TRBV20-1 and TRBJ2-7; the TRBD2 assignment by TCRdb is unverifiable without DNA. Germline values: CDR1 DFQATT, CDR2 SNEGSKA (reference sequence). CDR3 length: 16 residues. CDR3 region: CSARELRDYIGPEQYF.

The rearrangement joins TRBV29-1 to TRBJ1-1; with no DNA, the TCRdb D assignment of TRBD1 cannot be verified. CDR1 and CDR2 from the germline V gene are SQVTM and ANQGSEA. The CDR3 consists of 12 residues. The CDR3 loop is CSVERGGTEAFF.

The chain links TRBV19 to TRBJ1-1. This CDR3 is built from 14 residues. Germline lookup yields CDR1 LNHDA and CDR2 SQIVND (reference sequence). The CDR3 loop reads CASRWREGMTEAFF. Looking up the rest from reference TRBV19 and TRBJ1-1 gives the full variable domain: DGGITQSPKYLFRKEGQNVTLSCEQNLNHDAMYWYRQDPGQGLRLIYYSQIVNDFQKGDIAEGYSVSREKKESFPLTVTSAQKNPTAFYLCASRWREGMTEAFFGQGTRLTVV.

The chain couples TRBV7-2 to TRBJ1-1; TCRdb indicates TRBD1, and absent DNA this call remains unverified. Germline V CDR1 and CDR2: SGHTA, FQGNSA. This CDR3 comprises 15 residues. The CDR3: CASSLGGGRNTEAFF.

The V call is TRBV5-1, the J call TRBJ2-7; TCRdb selects TRBD1, and the lack of DNA leaves this call unchecked. The CDR3 is 16 amino acids. Germline lookup yields CDR1 SGHRS and CDR2 YFSETQ. CDR3 loop: CASSLGIGASSYEQYF.

This CDR3 is CASSQDLGSPSYEQYF. The genes are TRBV4-2 and TRBJ2-7. Germline loops: CDR1 LGHNA, CDR2 YNFKEQ. This CDR3 comprises 16 residues.

CDR3 sequence: CASSKGTAQETQYF. This rearrangement joins TRBV21-1 to TRBJ2-5. TRBV21-1 is a pseudogene locus. The CDR3 runs 14 residues.

This chain joins TRBV7-9 and TRBJ2-2; TCRdb lists TRBD2, though no DNA is available to test this call. CDR1 is SEHNR and CDR2 is FQNEAQ in the germline V gene (reference sequence). The CDR3 is 12 amino acids. CDR3: CASRETSMVLFF.

J is TRBJ2-7 and V is TRBV7-3; the TCRdb D gene call, TRBD2, has no DNA to confirm it. Germline values: CDR1 SGHTA, CDR2 FQGTGA. This CDR3 is built from 13 residues. CDR3 region: CASSKGRSSEQYF.

This rearrangement joins TRBV9 to TRBJ2-5; no DNA is available, so the TRBD2 call from TCRdb remains unchecked. The CDR3 length is 17 residues. Germline values: CDR1 SGDLS, CDR2 YYNGEE. The CDR3 is CASSGGGGLALVETQYF.

The chain uses TRBV20-1 and TRBJ2-3. The CDR3 extends over 13 amino acids. Germline V CDR1 and CDR2: DFQATT, SNEGSKA (reference sequence). CDR3 sequence: CSPIAHITDTQYF.

The chain carries TRBV7-3 and TRBJ1-1; lacking DNA, the TRBD1 call made by TCRdb goes unchecked. This CDR3 comprises 16 residues. Looked up from germline, CDR1 is SGHTA and CDR2 is FQGTGA. This chain's CDR3 is CASSPTAGGVNTEAFF.

The V and J genes are TRBV3-1 and TRBJ2-3; TCRdb reports TRBD2, a call that lacks DNA to check it against. There are 15 residues in the CDR3. Germline V gives CDR1 LGHDT, CDR2 YNNKEL (reference sequence). CDR3 loop: CASSQELAARDTQYF.

The rearrangement links TRBV5-4 to TRBJ2-7. The CDR3 is 13 residues long. Germline CDR1 reads SGHNT; CDR2 reads YYREEE (reference sequence). CDR3 loop: CASSTSEHYEQYF.

The J gene is TRBJ1-6, the V gene TRBV20-1; absent DNA, TCRdb's TRBD1 call cannot be checked. The CDR3 consists of 15 residues. In germline, CDR1 is DFQATT, CDR2 SNEGSKA (reference sequence). CDR3 amino acids: CSAQGQGSYNSPLHF.

The CDR3 sequence: CASSEGGNYGYTF. The gene calls are TRBV25-1 and TRBJ1-2. The CDR3 has 13 amino acids. The V gene's germline CDR1 is MGHDK and CDR2 SYGVNS.

The V and J genes are TRBV7-8 and TRBJ1-1. CDR1 and CDR2 from the germline V gene are SGHVS and FQNEAQ. CDR3 length equals 13 residues. The CDR3 sequence is CASSPLWETEAFF.

The chain uses TRBV2 and TRBJ2-1; TCRdb names TRBD2, which stays unverified in the absence of DNA. The CDR3 has 18 residues. Germline V lookup: CDR1 SNHLY, CDR2 FYNNEI. The CDR3 sequence is CATPGLAGEGGLYNEQFF.

The genes are TRBV19 and TRBJ1-6. Germline-derived CDR1 and CDR2 are LNHDA and SQIVND (reference sequence). The CDR3 totals 13 residues. CDR3: CASKGFHNSPLHF. Based on the CDR3 plus reference TRBV19 and TRBJ1-6, the full variable domain is DGGITQSPKYLFRKEGQNVTLSCEQNLNHDAMYWYRQDPGQGLRLIYYSQIVNDFQKGDIAEGYSVSREKKESFPLTVTSAQKNPTAFYLCASKGFHNSPLHFGNGTRLTVT.

The chain carries TRBV7-9 and TRBJ2-1; TCRdb's D call, TRBD2, is unchecked because there is no DNA. The germline V gene encodes CDR1 SEHNR and CDR2 FQNEAQ (reference sequence). The CDR3 runs 15 residues. CDR3: CASSLAGTSWDEQFF.

The chain carries TRBV25-1 and TRBJ2-1; without DNA, the TCRdb call of TRBD1 cannot be checked. CDR3 size: 15 residues. CDR1 is MGHDK and CDR2 is SYGVNS in the germline V gene. The CDR3 region is CASSAPGGNYNEQFF.

The chain couples TRBV2 to TRBJ2-5; TCRdb's assignment of TRBD2 cannot be checked, as there is no DNA. The germline gives CDR1 SNHLY, CDR2 FYNNEI. The CDR3 totals 13 residues. CDR3 sequence reads: CASSVGGDGTQYF.

This chain uses TRBV5-1 with TRBJ2-7; TCRdb reports TRBD1, a call that lacks DNA to check it against. The CDR3 has 14 amino acids. CDR1 and CDR2 from the germline V gene are SGHRS and YFSETQ. CDR3 residues: CASIPGQGSREQYF.

The chain joins TRBV20-1 to TRBJ2-5; the TCRdb call, TRBD2, lacks DNA for checking. Germline V CDR1 and CDR2: DFQATT, SNEGSKA (reference sequence). CDR3 size: 14 residues. CDR3 amino acids: CSARDLEGARTQYF.

The V gene is TRBV20-1, the J gene TRBJ2-7; TCRdb's D call of TRBD2 is untestable without DNA. The germline V gene encodes CDR1 DFQATT and CDR2 SNEGSKA (reference sequence). The CDR3 consists of 14 residues. CDR3 residues: CSAREGTASYEQYF.

V gene TRBV6-1 combines with J gene TRBJ2-5; the D gene TCRdb calls, TRBD1, cannot be checked with no DNA. Germline V lookup: CDR1 MNHNS, CDR2 SASEGT. CDR3 length: 13 residues. CDR3 region: CASSPAGRGTQYF.